The rows below give T cell receptor beta chains drawn from one sample of a study of cytomegalovirus exposure and HLA in healthy donors. TCRdb keeps only in-frame clones here, not all; method: immunoSEQ multiplex PCR. This sample lists approximately 92,000 clones; its ten largest clones have 3% to 4%. Sample: PBMCs. Receptors were obtained from a woman under 40 in good health and CMV-seronegative. Each CDR3 is given with its conserved first and last residue. A D gene is named only where the DNA matches it firmly.

CASSARGDQPQHF	TGTGCCAGCAGTGCCAGGGGAGATCAGCCCCAGCATTTT	NA	TRBV6-1	TRBJ1-5
CASSLEEEKLFF	TGTGCCAGCAGCTTGGAGGAGGAAAAACTGTTTTTT	NA	TRBV5-1	TRBJ1-4
CASEKRTAANYGYTF	TGTGCCAGCGAGAAACGGACAGCAGCTAACTATGGCTACACCTTC	NA	TRBV19	TRBJ1-2
CASSLQAGASYEQYF	TGTGCCAGCAGCCTCCAAGCGGGGGCCTCCTACGAGCAGTACTTC	TRBD2	TRBV7-2	TRBJ2-7
CASSLGDRDTGELFF	TGTGCCAGCAGCTTAGGGGACAGGGACACCGGGGAGCTGTTTTTT	TRBD1	TRBV7-9	TRBJ2-2
CASSLGPSYEQYF	TGTGCCAGCAGTTTGGGGCCTTCCTACGAGCAGTACTTC	NA	TRBV28	TRBJ2-7
CASSPLINEQFF	TGTGCCAGCAGCCCTTTAATAAATGAGCAGTTCTTC	NA	TRBV9	TRBJ2-1
CASSRLQRGEQFF	TGTGCCAGCAGCCGACTCCAGCGCGGGGAGCAGTTCTTC	NA	TRBV2	TRBJ2-1
CASSIQGAEAFF	TGTGCCAGCAGTATACAGGGGGCTGAAGCTTTCTTT	TRBD1	TRBV27	TRBJ1-1
CASSDPRPGQGAYGYTF	TGTGCCAGCAGTGACCCAAGACCGGGACAGGGGGCCTATGGCTACACCTTC	TRBD1	TRBV6-4	TRBJ1-2
CAISESQGEKLFF	TGTGCCATCAGTGAGTCCCAGGGGGAAAAACTGTTTTTT	NA	TRBV10-3	TRBJ1-4
CAINSGGGNQPQHF	TGTGCCATCAACTCGGGAGGGGGAAATCAGCCCCAGCATTTT	NA	TRBV10-3	TRBJ1-5
CASSWTGEETQYF	TGTGCCAGCAGTTGGACAGGGGAAGAGACCCAGTACTTC	TRBD1	TRBV6-5	TRBJ2-5
CASLNLAGGLNEQFF	TGTGCCAGCCTCAATCTAGCGGGGGGGTTGAATGAGCAGTTCTTC	TRBD2	TRBV2	TRBJ2-1
CASSFQTGKQPQHF	TGTGCCAGCAGCTTCCAGACAGGGAAACAGCCCCAGCATTTT	TRBD1	TRBV28	TRBJ1-5
CASSLVPDLRGAFF	TGTGCCAGCAGCTTGGTCCCGGACCTCAGGGGAGCTTTCTTT	NA	TRBV7-2	TRBJ1-1
CASSPQAGVDGYTF	TGTGCCAGCTCACCACAGGCAGGGGTGGATGGCTACACCTTC	NA	TRBV18	TRBJ1-2
CSAGVPSTDTQYF	TGCAGCGCCGGAGTACCTAGCACAGATACGCAGTATTTT	NA	TRBV29-1	TRBJ2-3
CASSEARASNTEAFF	TGTGCCAGCAGTGAAGCGAGAGCCTCGAACACTGAAGCTTTCTTT	NA	TRBV6-1	TRBJ1-1
CASSYGQGASRRQNQPQHF	TGTGCCAGCAGTTACGGACAGGGGGCTAGTCGGAGGCAGAATCAGCCCCAGCATTTT	TRBD1	TRBV2	TRBJ1-5
CASSPEGLAGDDEQYF	TGTGCCAGCAGCCCCGAGGGACTAGCGGGAGATGACGAGCAGTACTTC	TRBD2	TRBV5-8	TRBJ2-7
CSAVTGGVEKLFF	TGCAGCGCCGTGACGGGAGGAGTTGAAAAACTGTTTTTT	NA	TRBV29-1	TRBJ1-4
CASSLGTSGGTEQFF	TGTGCCAGCAGCTTGGGGACTAGCGGGGGGACTGAGCAGTTCTTC	TRBD2	TRBV5-4	TRBJ2-1
CASSPSGNYEQYF	TGTGCCAGCAGCCCAAGCGGGAACTACGAGCAGTACTTC	TRBD2	TRBV7-6	TRBJ2-7
CASSIVPGNDGYTF	TGTGCCAGTAGTATAGTCCCGGGTAATGATGGCTACACCTTC	NA	TRBV19	TRBJ1-2
CASSSRQPPETQYF	TGTGCCAGCAGCTCCAGACAGCCACCGGAGACCCAGTACTTC	NA	TRBV5-8	TRBJ2-5
CASSPTTSGREQFF	TGCGCCAGCAGCCCTACGACTAGCGGGAGGGAGCAGTTCTTC	TRBD2	TRBV5-1	TRBJ2-1
CASSFGQGDNEQFF	TGTGCCAGCAGCTTCGGACAGGGAGACAATGAGCAGTTCTTC	TRBD1	TRBV7-9	TRBJ2-1
CSVNWGHSTGELFF	TGCAGCGTTAATTGGGGGCACTCCACCGGGGAGCTGTTTTTT	NA	TRBV29-1	TRBJ2-2
CASSPGFTGGNTEAFF	TGTGCCAGCAGCCCGGGATTCACAGGGGGGAACACTGAAGCTTTCTTT	TRBD1	TRBV5-4	TRBJ1-1
CASSQEGTSGGETQYF	TGCGCCAGCAGCCAAGAGGGGACTAGCGGGGGTGAGACCCAGTACTTC	TRBD2	TRBV4-1	TRBJ2-5
CASSLRAGTASSGNTIYF	TGTGCCAGCAGCCTACGAGCCGGGACAGCGAGCTCTGGAAACACCATATATTTT	TRBD1	TRBV14	TRBJ1-3
CASTGRGNQPQHF	TGTGCCAGCACTGGACGGGGTAATCAGCCCCAGCATTTT	NA	TRBV6-6	TRBJ1-5
CASSLATGTDTQYF	TGTGCTAGCAGCTTAGCCACAGGGACAGATACGCAGTATTTT	NA	TRBV7-7	TRBJ2-3
CASRTGQEIVQETQYF	TGTGCCAGCAGGACGGGACAGGAGATCGTTCAAGAGACCCAGTACTTC	TRBD1	TRBV5-4	TRBJ2-5
CASSEEASSYEQYF	TGTGCCAGCAGTGAAGAAGCGTCATCCTACGAGCAGTACTTC	NA	TRBV2	TRBJ2-7
CASTTRQGTQYF	TGTGCCAGTACGACAAGACAGGGTACGCAGTATTTT	TRBD1	TRBV19	TRBJ2-3
CASSLEGHLNTEAFF	TGTGCCAGCAGCTTGGAAGGACACCTGAACACTGAAGCTTTCTTT	NA	TRBV5-4	TRBJ1-1
CASRRTGGEKPQHF	TGTGCCAGCAGGAGGACAGGGGGCGAAAAGCCCCAGCATTTT	TRBD1	TRBV2	TRBJ1-5
CASSVGGRGQYF	TGTGCCAGCAGTGTCGGTGGGCGTGGGCAGTACTTC	NA	TRBV2	TRBJ2-7
CASSHGQGAKNEQFF	TGCGCCAGCAGCCACGGACAGGGGGCGAAGAATGAGCAGTTCTTC	TRBD1	TRBV4-1	TRBJ2-1
CASSPPTGTGLYEQYF	TGTGCCAGCTCACCACCTACCGGGACAGGGCTATACGAGCAGTACTTC	TRBD1	TRBV18	TRBJ2-7
CASSFLIGSTGRAEAFF	TGTGCCAGCAGCTTCCTCATCGGCTCGACAGGGAGAGCTGAAGCTTTCTTT	TRBD1	TRBV7-8	TRBJ1-1
CASSLGSGYGAGANVLTF	TGTGCCAGCAGTTTAGGGTCGGGGTATGGGGCTGGGGCCAACGTCCTGACTTTC	NA	TRBV28	TRBJ2-6
CASSLPGLATREQYF	TGTGCCAGCAGTCTCCCGGGACTAGCGACTCGCGAGCAGTACTTC	TRBD2	TRBV27	TRBJ2-7
CASQGTGELFF	TGTGCCAGCCAGGGGACCGGGGAGCTGTTTTTT	NA	TRBV2	TRBJ2-2
CASREIAGAYNEQFF	TGTGCCAGCAGGGAAATAGCGGGAGCTTACAATGAGCAGTTCTTC	TRBD2	TRBV6-1	TRBJ2-1